Listed below are T cell receptor beta chains from one sample, sequenced in a study of blood T cell repertoires in COVID-19. Data came from immunoSEQ multiplex PCR; TCRdb stores just in-frame clones and leaves some out. The sample carries 50,000 to 65,000 clones, roughly 81% recorded once. Specimen: peripheral blood. The source is an older woman with acute or convalescent COVID-19. Each CDR3 is given with its conserved first and last residue. The D gene is left open where the match is weak. Clone sizes are given selectively: once, few, many, or a class where the clone is expanded.

J,D,V,size,CDR3,DNA
TRBJ2-2,TRBD2,TRBV5-1,.,CASSNTGTRVPGELFF,TGCGCCAGCAGCAACACCGGGACTAGGGTTCCCGGGGAGCTGTTTTTT
TRBJ2-1,TRBD2,TRBV6-5,.,CASSSFGAGGYNEQFF,TGTGCCAGCAGTTCTTTTGGGGCGGGAGGGTACAATGAGCAGTTCTTC
TRBJ2-1,.,TRBV3-1/TRBV3-2,few,CASSQDFGSYNEQFF,TGTGCCAGCAGCCAAGATTTCGGGAGTTACAATGAGCAGTTCTTC
TRBJ1-1,TRBD1,TRBV7-8,few,CASNPLTGVRNTEAFF,TGTGCCAGCAACCCGTTAACAGGGGTTCGGAACACTGAAGCTTTCTTT
TRBJ1-3,.,TRBV3-1/TRBV3-2,.,CASSQEVTGRSSGNTIYF,TGTGCCAGCAGCCAAGAAGTAACAGGCCGTAGCTCTGGAAACACCATATATTTT
TRBJ2-3,.,TRBV7-3,few,CASRPGQGGTDTQYF,TGTGCCAGCAGACCCGGACAAGGCGGCACAGATACGCAGTATTTT
TRBJ2-3,TRBD1,TRBV5-1,.,CASSLGQGAGTDTQYF,TGCGCCAGCAGCTTGGGACAGGGGGCTGGAACAGATACGCAGTATTTT
TRBJ1-2,.,TRBV5-1,.,CASSRANYGYTF,TGCGCCAGCAGCCGAGCTAACTATGGCTACACCTTC
TRBJ2-2,.,TRBV3-1/TRBV3-2,.,CASSPRETGELFF,TGTGCCAGCAGCCCCCGGGAGACCGGGGAGCTGTTTTTT
TRBJ2-7,.,TRBV5-6,.,CASSLWFKGLEDGEQYF,TGTGCCAGCAGCTTGTGGTTTAAGGGGCTAGAAGACGGCGAGCAGTACTTC
TRBJ2-1,TRBD2,TRBV28,.,CASSSLTGGLDEQFF,TGTGCCAGCAGTTCCCTCACGGGGGGGCTGGATGAGCAGTTCTTC
TRBJ1-6,.,TRBV11-2,.,CASSFGDSPLHF,TGTGCCAGCAGCTTCGGGGATTCACCCCTCCACTTT
TRBJ1-1,.,TRBV6-2/TRBV6-3,.,CASSYKGRGTEAFF,TGTGCCAGCAGTTACAAGGGCCGGGGCACTGAAGCTTTCTTT
TRBJ2-1,TRBD2,TRBV5-1,once,CASSLGAGGDNEQFF,TGCGCCAGCAGCTTGGGTGCGGGGGGAGACAATGAGCAGTTCTTC
TRBJ2-7,TRBD1,TRBV10-3,.,CATRDRSYEQYF,TGTGCCACCAGGGACAGGTCCTACGAGCAGTACTTC
TRBJ2-4,.,TRBV5-1,.,CASSSEGRDIQYF,TGCGCCAGCAGTTCGGAGGGCCGGGACATTCAGTACTTC
TRBJ1-6,.,TRBV3-1/TRBV3-2,once,CASREGDSPLHF,TGTGCCAGCAGGGAAGGGGATTCACCCCTCCACTTT
TRBJ2-2,.,TRBV18,.,CASSPIANTGELFF,TGTGCCAGCTCACCCATAGCGAACACCGGGGAGCTGTTTTTT
TRBJ2-4,TRBD1,TRBV24-1,few,CATQGTGGNIQYF,TGTGCCACACAAGGGACAGGGGGGAACATTCAGTACTTC
TRBJ2-3,TRBD2,TRBV2,.,CASSEVAGGSNTQYF,TGTGCCAGCAGTGAGGTGGCGGGAGGGTCAAATACGCAGTATTTT
TRBJ2-7,.,TRBV28,.,CASSQRSSYEQYF,TGTGCCAGCAGTCAAAGGAGCTCCTACGAGCAGTACTTC
TRBJ1-1,.,TRBV27,.,CASSLLAGANTEAFF,TGTGCCAGCAGTTTACTCGCAGGGGCTAACACTGAAGCTTTCTTT
TRBJ2-2,.,TRBV7-3,.,CASSLMPGTGELFF,TGTGCCAGCAGCTTAATGCCAGGAACCGGGGAGCTGTTTTTT
TRBJ2-5,TRBD2,TRBV5-5,.,CASSFGGSGGQETQYF,TGTGCCAGCAGCTTCGGGGGGAGCGGAGGCCAAGAGACCCAGTACTTC
TRBJ1-2,TRBD1,TRBV12-3/TRBV12-4,.,CASSRGTGYGYTF,TGTGCCAGCAGCCGCGGGACAGGCTATGGCTACACCTTC
TRBJ1-6,TRBD1,TRBV6-4,once,CASRGQGADSPLHF,TGTGCCAGCAGGGGACAGGGCGCTGATTCACCCCTCCACTTT
TRBJ1-1,.,TRBV6-1,.,CASSEARGTPNTEAFF,TGTGCCAGCAGTGAAGCGAGGGGGACACCGAACACTGAAGCTTTCTTT
TRBJ2-7,TRBD2,TRBV27,few,CASTGLGSYEQYF,TGTGCCAGCACAGGACTAGGCTCCTACGAGCAGTACTTC
TRBJ2-2,.,TRBV6-5,.,CASAGLNTGELFF,TGTGCCAGCGCGGGACTGAACACCGGGGAGCTGTTTTTT
TRBJ1-2,TRBD1,TRBV18,.,CASSPGQNYGYTF,TGTGCCAGCTCACCGGGACAGAACTATGGCTACACCTTC
TRBJ2-5,TRBD1,TRBV5-4,.,CASSRNRGRETQYF,TGTGCCAGCAGCCGCAATAGGGGGCGGGAGACCCAGTACTTC
TRBJ2-1,TRBD2,TRBV29-1,.,CSVVLSGGYNEQFF,TGCAGCGTTGTACTTAGCGGGGGTTACAATGAGCAGTTCTTC
TRBJ1-2,.,TRBV25-1,.,CASSGGGQGYGYTF,TGTGCCAGCAGTGGGGGAGGGCAGGGCTATGGCTACACCTTC
TRBJ2-1,.,TRBV5-6,few,CASSLQGGPYNEQFF,TGTGCCAGCAGCTTACAGGGGGGGCCTTACAATGAGCAGTTCTTC
TRBJ1-2,.,TRBV6-1,.,CASGRDYGYTF,TGTGCCAGCGGGAGAGACTATGGCTACACCTTC
TRBJ1-2,TRBD1,TRBV24-1,.,CATFKRPHRGRNYGYTF,TGTGCCACCTTTAAGAGGCCACACAGGGGGCGCAACTATGGCTACACCTTC
TRBJ1-5,.,TRBV20-1,.,CRRGGPQPQHF,TGCAGGAGGGGGGGCCCTCAGCCCCAGCATTTT